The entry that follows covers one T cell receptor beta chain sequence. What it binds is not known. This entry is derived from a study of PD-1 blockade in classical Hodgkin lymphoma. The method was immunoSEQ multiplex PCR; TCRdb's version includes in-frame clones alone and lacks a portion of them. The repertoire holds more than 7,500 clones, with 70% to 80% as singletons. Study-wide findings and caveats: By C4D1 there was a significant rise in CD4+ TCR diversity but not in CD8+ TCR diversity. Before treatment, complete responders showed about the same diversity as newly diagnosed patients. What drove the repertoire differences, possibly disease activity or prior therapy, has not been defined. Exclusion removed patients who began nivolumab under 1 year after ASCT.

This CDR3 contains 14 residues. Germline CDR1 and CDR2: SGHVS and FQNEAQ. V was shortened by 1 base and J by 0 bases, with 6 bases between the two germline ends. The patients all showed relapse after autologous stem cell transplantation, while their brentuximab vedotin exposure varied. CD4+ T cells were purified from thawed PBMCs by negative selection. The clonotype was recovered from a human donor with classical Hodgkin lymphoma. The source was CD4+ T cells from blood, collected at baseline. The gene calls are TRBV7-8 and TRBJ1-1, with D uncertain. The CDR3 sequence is CASSLVMVNTEAFF. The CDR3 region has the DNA TGTGCCAGCAGCTTAGTTATGGTGAACACTGAAGCTTTCTTT.